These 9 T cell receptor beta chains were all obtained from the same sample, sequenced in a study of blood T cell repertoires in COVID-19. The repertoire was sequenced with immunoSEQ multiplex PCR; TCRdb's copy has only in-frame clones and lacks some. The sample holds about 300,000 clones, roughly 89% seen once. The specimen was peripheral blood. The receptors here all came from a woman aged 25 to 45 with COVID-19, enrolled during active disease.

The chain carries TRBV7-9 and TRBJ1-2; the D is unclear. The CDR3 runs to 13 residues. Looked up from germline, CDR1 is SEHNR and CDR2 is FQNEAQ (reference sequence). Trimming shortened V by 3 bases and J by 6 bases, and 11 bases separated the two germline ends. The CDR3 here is CASSLLPTDGYTF. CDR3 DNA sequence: TGTGCCAGCAGCTTGCTCCCTACCGATGGCTACACCTTC.

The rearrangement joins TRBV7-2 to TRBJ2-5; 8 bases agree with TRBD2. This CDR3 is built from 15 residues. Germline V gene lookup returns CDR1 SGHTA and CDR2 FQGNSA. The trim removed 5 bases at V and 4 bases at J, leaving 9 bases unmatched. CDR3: CASSRIAGTGETQYF. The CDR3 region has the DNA TGTGCCAGCAGCCGTATAGCGGGGACGGGAGAGACCCAGTACTTC.

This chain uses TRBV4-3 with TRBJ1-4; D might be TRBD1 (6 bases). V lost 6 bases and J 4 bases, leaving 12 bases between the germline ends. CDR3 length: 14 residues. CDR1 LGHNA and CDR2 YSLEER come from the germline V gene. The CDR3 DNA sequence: TGCGCCAGCAGTCCACAGGGATTTAATGAAAAACTGTTTTTT. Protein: CASSPQGFNEKLFF.

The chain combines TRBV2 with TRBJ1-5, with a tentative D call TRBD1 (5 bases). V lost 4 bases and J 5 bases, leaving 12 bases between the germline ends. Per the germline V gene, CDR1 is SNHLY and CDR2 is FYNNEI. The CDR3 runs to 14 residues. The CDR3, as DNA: TGTGCCAGCAGTGGTGATCGCAGGGATCAGCCCCAGCATTTT. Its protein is CASSGDRRDQPQHF.

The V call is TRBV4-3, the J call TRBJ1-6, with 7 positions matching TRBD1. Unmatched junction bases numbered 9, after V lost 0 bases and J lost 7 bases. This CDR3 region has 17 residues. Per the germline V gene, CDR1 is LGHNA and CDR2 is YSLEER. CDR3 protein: CASSQDFGGGMNSPLHF. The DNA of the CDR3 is TGCGCCAGCAGCCAAGATTTCGGAGGGGGCATGAATTCACCCCTCCACTTT.

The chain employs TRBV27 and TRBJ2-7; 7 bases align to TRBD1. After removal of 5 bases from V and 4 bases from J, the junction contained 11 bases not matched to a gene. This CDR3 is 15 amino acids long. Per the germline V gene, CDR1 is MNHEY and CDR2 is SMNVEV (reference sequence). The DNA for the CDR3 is TGTGCCAGCAGTGCCAGGGACAGTTCTATATACGAGCAGTACGTC. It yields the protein CASSARDSSIYEQYV.

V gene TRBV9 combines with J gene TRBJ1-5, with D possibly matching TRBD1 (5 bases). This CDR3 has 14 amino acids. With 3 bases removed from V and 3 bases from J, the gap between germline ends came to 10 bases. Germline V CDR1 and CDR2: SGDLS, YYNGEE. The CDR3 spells CASSATGDNQPQHF. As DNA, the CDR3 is TGTGCCAGCAGCGCCACGGGGGACAATCAGCCCCAGCATTTT.

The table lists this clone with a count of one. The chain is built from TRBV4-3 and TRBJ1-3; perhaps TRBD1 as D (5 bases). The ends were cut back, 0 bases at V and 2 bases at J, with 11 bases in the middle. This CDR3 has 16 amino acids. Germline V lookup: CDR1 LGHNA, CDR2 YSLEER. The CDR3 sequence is CASSQDWVGAGNTIYF. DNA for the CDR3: TGCGCCAGCAGCCAAGATTGGGTAGGGGCTGGAAACACCATATATTTT.

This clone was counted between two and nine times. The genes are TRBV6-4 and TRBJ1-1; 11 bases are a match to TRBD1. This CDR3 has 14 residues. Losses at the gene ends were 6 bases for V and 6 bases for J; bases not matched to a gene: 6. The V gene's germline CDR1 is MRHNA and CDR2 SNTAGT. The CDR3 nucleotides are TGTGCCAGCAGGCCGGGACAGGGGGTGTCTGAAGCTTTCTTT. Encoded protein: CASRPGQGVSEAFF.